This T cell receptor (beta chain) derives from a study of T-cell reconstitution after alpha-beta-depleted transplantation in children. The TCRbeta library incorporated unique molecular identifiers. TCRdb fed the PCR reads into MiXCR, producing one record per CDR3 protein. The data contain about 500,000 distinct CDR3 sequences, 11% of them seen just once; the ten biggest clones take up around 15%. This specimen consisted of PBMCs, mostly from graft donor cells, obtained 180 days after TCRalphabeta/CD19-depleted stem cell transplant. This TCR was sampled from a female patient between 2 and 15 years old who had a stem cell transplant for aplastic anemia, so the T cells may come from the graft donor.

The CDR3 DNA follows: TGTGCCAGCAGTTTAGCGGCTGGCACCGGGGAGCTGTTTTTT. Amino acids: CASSLAAGTGELFF. This chain joins TRBV12-3 or TRBV12-4 and TRBJ2-2; no clear D. CDR3 length equals 14 residues. V was pared by 0 bases and J by 4 bases, with 6 bases between.